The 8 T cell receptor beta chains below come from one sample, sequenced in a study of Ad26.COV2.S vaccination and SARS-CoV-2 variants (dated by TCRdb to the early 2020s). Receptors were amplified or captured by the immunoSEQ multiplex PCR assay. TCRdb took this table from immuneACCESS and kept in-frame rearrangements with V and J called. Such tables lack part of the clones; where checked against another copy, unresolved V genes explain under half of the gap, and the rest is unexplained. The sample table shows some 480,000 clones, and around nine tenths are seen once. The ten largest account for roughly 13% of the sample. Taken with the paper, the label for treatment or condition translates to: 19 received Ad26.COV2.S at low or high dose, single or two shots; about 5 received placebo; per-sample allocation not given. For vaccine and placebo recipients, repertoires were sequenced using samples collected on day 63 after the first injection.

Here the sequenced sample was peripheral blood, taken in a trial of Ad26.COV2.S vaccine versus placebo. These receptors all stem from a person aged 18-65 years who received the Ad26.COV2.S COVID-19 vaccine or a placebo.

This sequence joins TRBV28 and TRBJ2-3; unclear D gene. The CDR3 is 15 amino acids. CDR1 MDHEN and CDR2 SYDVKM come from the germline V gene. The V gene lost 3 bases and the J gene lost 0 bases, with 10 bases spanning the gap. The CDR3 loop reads CASSFEDPSTDTQYF. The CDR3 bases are TGTGCCAGCAGTTTCGAGGACCCCAGCACAGATACGCAGTATTTT.

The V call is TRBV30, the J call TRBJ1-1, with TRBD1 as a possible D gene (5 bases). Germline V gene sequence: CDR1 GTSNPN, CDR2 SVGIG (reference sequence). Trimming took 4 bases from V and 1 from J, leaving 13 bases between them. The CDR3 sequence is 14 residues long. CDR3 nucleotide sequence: TGTGCCTGGACCATGCGGGGCTGGAACACTGAAGCTTTCTTT. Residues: CAWTMRGWNTEAFF.

In DNA, the CDR3 is TGTGCCAGCAGCGAGGACGGAACAGGTGGTGAAAAACTGTTTTTT. The encoded protein is CASSEDGTGGEKLFF. The rearrangement links TRBV28 to TRBJ1-4; tentative D call: TRBD1 (5 bases). The CDR3 sequence is 15 residues long. CDR1 and CDR2 (germline): MDHEN, SYDVKM. Trimming pared 6 bases from V and 7 bases from J, leaving 18 bases between.

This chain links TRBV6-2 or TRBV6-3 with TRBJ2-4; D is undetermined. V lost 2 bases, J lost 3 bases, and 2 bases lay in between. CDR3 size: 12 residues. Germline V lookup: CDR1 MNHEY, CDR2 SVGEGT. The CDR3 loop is CASSYLKNIQYF. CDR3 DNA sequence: TGTGCCAGCAGTTACCTCAAAAACATTCAGTACTTC.

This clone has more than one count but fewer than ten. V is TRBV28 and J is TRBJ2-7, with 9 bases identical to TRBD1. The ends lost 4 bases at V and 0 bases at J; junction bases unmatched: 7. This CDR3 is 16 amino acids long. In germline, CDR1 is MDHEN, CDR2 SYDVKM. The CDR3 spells CASSSYRGRSSYEQYF. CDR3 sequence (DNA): TGTGCCAGCAGTTCGTACAGGGGGCGGAGCTCCTACGAGCAGTACTTC.

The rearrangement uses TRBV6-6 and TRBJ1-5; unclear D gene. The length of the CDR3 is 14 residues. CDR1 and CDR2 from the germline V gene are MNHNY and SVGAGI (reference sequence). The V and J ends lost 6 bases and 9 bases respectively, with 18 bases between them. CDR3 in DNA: TGTGCCAGCAGCCCAGACGGAGAACTATCGCCCCAGCATTTT. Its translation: CASSPDGELSPQHF.

CDR3 amino acids: CASSLSSGNTIYF. In nucleotides, the CDR3 is TGTGCCAGCAGCTTGTCTTCTGGAAACACCATATATTTT. The chain recombines TRBV7-3 with TRBJ1-3, with no clear D. This CDR3 contains 13 residues. The germline gives CDR1 SGHTA, CDR2 FQGTGA. The ends were cut back, 3 bases at V and 1 base at J, with 4 bases in the middle.

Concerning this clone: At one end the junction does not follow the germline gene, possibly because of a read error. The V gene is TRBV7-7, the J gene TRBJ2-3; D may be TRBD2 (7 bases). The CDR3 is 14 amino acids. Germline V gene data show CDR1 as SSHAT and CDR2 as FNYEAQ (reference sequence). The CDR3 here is CASSLGGRTDTQYF. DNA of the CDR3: TGTGCTAGCAGCTTGGGGGGGCGCACAGATACGCAGTATTTT.